Listed below are T cell receptor beta chains from one sample, sequenced in a study of T-cell reconstitution after alpha-beta-depleted transplantation in children. One entry per CDR3 protein, called by TCRdb with MiXCR from the PCR reads. The sample records more than 300,000 distinct CDR3 sequences, 16% being singletons. The sequences come from PBMCs, mostly from graft donor cells, collected 360 days after TCRalphabeta/CD19-depleted stem cell transplant. Receptor source: a male patient aged 2 to 10 who had a stem cell transplant for acute lymphoblastic leukemia, so the T cells may come from the graft donor. CDR3s include the opening cysteine and the closing phenylalanine or tryptophan. A D gene is named only where the DNA matches it firmly. Clone sizes are given selectively: once, few, many, or a class where the clone is expanded.

d_call: -; clone_size: -; v_call: TRBV29-1; j_call: TRBJ2-2; cdr3_nt: TGCAGCGTTGAAACCCCCAACACCGGGGAGCTGTTTTTT; cdr3_aa: CSVETPNTGELFF
d_call: -; clone_size: -; v_call: TRBV6-2/TRBV6-3; j_call: TRBJ2-5; cdr3_nt: TGTGCCAGCAGTTACTGGACCGGATTAACCAGGGAGACCCAGTACTTC; cdr3_aa: CASSYWTGLTRETQYF
d_call: -; clone_size: few; v_call: TRBV3-1; j_call: TRBJ1-1; cdr3_nt: TGTGCCAGCAGCCCGAGGGGGGCGGAAGCTTTCTTT; cdr3_aa: CASSPRGAEAFF
d_call: -; clone_size: -; v_call: TRBV29-1; j_call: TRBJ1-2; cdr3_nt: TGCAGCGTTGAAGTGGGCAGGTGGAGCGGCTACACCTTC; cdr3_aa: CSVEVGRWSGYTF
d_call: -; clone_size: few; v_call: TRBV4-3; j_call: TRBJ2-2; cdr3_nt: TGCGCCAGCAGCCAATTCCCCCTGCGGTTCGCGAACACCGGGGAGCTGTTTTTT; cdr3_aa: CASSQFPLRFANTGELFF
d_call: -; clone_size: -; v_call: TRBV28; j_call: TRBJ1-4; cdr3_nt: TGTGCCAGCAGGGCGGCGGGACTGACAACTAATGAAAAACTGTTTTTT; cdr3_aa: CASRAAGLTTNEKLFF
d_call: TRBD2; clone_size: few; v_call: TRBV20-1; j_call: TRBJ2-7; cdr3_nt: TGCAGTGCTTTCGGGGGGAACTCCTACGAGCAGTACTTC; cdr3_aa: CSAFGGNSYEQYF
d_call: -; clone_size: -; v_call: TRBV7-9; j_call: TRBJ2-2; cdr3_nt: TGTGCCAGCAGCCCAGGAGCGGGACAGAGCACCGGGGAGCTGTTTTTT; cdr3_aa: CASSPGAGQSTGELFF
d_call: TRBD1; clone_size: -; v_call: TRBV6-1; j_call: TRBJ1-5; cdr3_nt: TGTGCCAGCAGTGAGGGAAGGACAGGGAAGAATCAGCCCCAGCATTTT; cdr3_aa: CASSEGRTGKNQPQHF
d_call: TRBD2; clone_size: -; v_call: TRBV6-2/TRBV6-3; j_call: TRBJ2-5; cdr3_nt: TGTGCCAGCAGTGATACCGGGACTAGCAGGGAGACCCAGTACTTC; cdr3_aa: CASSDTGTSRETQYF
d_call: -; clone_size: -; v_call: TRBV5-1; j_call: TRBJ2-2; cdr3_nt: TGCGCCAGCAAGCTCTCCGGGGAGCTGTTTTTT; cdr3_aa: CASKLSGELFF
d_call: -; clone_size: -; v_call: TRBV20-1; j_call: TRBJ2-3; cdr3_nt: TGCAGTGCCACAGGAGGGGGGGGACAGAGCACAGATACGCAGTATTTT; cdr3_aa: CSATGGGGQSTDTQYF
d_call: -; clone_size: -; v_call: TRBV3-1; j_call: TRBJ2-3; cdr3_nt: TGTGCCAGCAGCCAAGAAAGTGACTTGGACACAGATACGCAGTATTTT; cdr3_aa: CASSQESDLDTDTQYF
d_call: -; clone_size: few; v_call: TRBV20-1; j_call: TRBJ2-7; cdr3_nt: TGCAGTGCTAGGGACGGGTACGAGCAGTACTTC; cdr3_aa: CSARDGYEQYF
d_call: -; clone_size: many; v_call: TRBV10-3; j_call: TRBJ2-3; cdr3_nt: TGTGCCATCAGTAGTAGCACAGATACGCAGTATTTT; cdr3_aa: CAISSSTDTQYF
d_call: -; clone_size: -; v_call: TRBV11-2; j_call: TRBJ1-2; cdr3_nt: TGTGCCAGCAGCTTAGGTGCAGGGAGGGACTATGGCTACACCTTC; cdr3_aa: CASSLGAGRDYGYTF